This TCR beta chain was retrieved from a study of T cell repertoires in cytomegalovirus infection. The study, taken as a whole, reports: CMV-specific TCR beta clonotypes restricted by HLA-C were the ones dominating the ex vivo response.

This CDR3 contains 14 residues. Germline trimming cut 5 bases from V and 3 bases from J; bases unmatched to any gene: 2. CDR1 and CDR2 from the germline V gene are SGHAT and FQNNGV. This clonotype was detected many times. Its antigen remains unknown. TCRdb re-analysed the reads in MiXCR, keeping a single row per CDR3 protein. The table lists 400,000 or so distinct CDR3 sequences, about 33% of them singletons. This sequence originates from a human donor in good health (CMV status not recorded). Some clones in this sample may be carry-over from other donors' samples. The V and J genes are TRBV11-2 and TRBJ2-7; TRBD2 matches 12 bases. Sequenced: PBMCs. CDR3 coding DNA: TGTGCCAGCAGCCAACTAGCGGGGGGCTACGAGCAGTACTTC. Protein sequence: CASSQLAGGYEQYF.